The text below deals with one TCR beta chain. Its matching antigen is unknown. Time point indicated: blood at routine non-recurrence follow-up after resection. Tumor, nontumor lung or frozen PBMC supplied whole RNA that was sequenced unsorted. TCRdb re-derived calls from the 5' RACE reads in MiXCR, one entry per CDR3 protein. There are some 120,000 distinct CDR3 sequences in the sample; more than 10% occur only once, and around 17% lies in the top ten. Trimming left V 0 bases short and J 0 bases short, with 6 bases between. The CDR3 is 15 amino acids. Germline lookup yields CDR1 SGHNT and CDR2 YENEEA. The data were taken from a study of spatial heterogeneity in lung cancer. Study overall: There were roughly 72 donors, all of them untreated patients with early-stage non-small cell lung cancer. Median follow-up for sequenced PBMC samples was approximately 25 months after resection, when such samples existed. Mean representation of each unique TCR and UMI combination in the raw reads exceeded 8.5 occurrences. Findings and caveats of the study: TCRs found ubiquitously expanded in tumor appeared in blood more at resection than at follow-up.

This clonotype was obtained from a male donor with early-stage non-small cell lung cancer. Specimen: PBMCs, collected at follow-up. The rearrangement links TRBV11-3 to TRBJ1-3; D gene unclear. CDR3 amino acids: CASSLEHGSGNTIYF. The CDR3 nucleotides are TGTGCCAGCAGCTTAGAGCACGGCTCTGGAAACACCATATATTTT.